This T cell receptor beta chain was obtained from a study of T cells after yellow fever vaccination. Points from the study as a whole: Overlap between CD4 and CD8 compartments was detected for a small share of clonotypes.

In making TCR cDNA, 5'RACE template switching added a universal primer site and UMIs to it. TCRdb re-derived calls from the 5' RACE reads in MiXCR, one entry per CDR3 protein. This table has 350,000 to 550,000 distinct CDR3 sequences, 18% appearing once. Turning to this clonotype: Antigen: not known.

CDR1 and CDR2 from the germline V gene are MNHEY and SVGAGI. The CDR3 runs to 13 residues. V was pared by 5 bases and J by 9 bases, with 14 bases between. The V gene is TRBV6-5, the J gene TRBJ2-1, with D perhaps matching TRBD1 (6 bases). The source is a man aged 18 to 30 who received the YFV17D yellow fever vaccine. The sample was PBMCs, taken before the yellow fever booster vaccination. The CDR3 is CASSPNRVSEQFF. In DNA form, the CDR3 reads TGTGCCAGCAGTCCGAACAGGGTTAGTGAGCAGTTCTTC.